This T cell receptor (beta chain) was identified in a study of control samples from healthy donors and cancer patients. Measured with immunoSEQ multiplex PCR; TCRdb has only the in-frame clones, and not every one. The data contain about 95,000 clones, around four fifths of them seen just once; the ten biggest clones take up approximately 20%. Germline-derived CDR1 and CDR2 are MNHEY and SMNVEV (reference sequence). V was clipped by 6 bases and J by 5 bases, with 13 bases between them. CDR3 size: 13 residues. This clone was counted once. The specimen sequenced was blood. The chain is built from TRBV27 and TRBJ1-2; D is uncertain. The clonotype originates from a man in his thirties or forties in good health. As DNA, the CDR3 is TGTGCCAGCAGCCCCAACCGAGGGTATGGCTACACCTTC. Its protein is CASSPNRGYGYTF.